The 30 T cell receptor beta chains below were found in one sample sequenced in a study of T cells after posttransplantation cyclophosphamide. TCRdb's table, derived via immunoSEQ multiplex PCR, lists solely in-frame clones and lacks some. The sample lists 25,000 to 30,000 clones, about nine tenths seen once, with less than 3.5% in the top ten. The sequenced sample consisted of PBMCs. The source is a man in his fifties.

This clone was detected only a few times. CDR3 sequence (DNA): TGTGCCAGCAGTCGGACTGAAGCTTTCTTT. It translates to CASSRTEAFF. The rearrangement joins TRBV6-5 to TRBJ1-1, with unresolved D. The V gene's germline CDR1 is MNHEY and CDR2 SVGAGI. This CDR3 comprises 10 residues. The germline V and J ends were trimmed by 5 bases and 5 bases, with 3 bases remaining between them.

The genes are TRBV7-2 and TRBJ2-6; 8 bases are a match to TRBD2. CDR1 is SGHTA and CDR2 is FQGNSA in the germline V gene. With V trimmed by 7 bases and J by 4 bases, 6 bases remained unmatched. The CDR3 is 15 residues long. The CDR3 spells CASTRGGAGANVLTF. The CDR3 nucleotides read TGTGCCAGCACCCGGGGGGGAGCCGGGGCCAACGTCCTGACTTTC.

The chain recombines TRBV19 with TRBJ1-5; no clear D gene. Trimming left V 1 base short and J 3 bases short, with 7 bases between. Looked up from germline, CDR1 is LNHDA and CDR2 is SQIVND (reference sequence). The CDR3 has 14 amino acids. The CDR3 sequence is CASSIGAANQPQHF. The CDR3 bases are TGTGCCAGTAGTATAGGGGCAGCCAATCAGCCCCAGCATTTT.

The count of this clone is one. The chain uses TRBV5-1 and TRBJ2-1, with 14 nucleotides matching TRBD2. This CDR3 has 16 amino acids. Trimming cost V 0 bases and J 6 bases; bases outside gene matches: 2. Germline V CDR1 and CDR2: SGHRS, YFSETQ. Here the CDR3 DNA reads TGCGCCAGCAGCTTGGCGGGACTAGCGGGAGTCAATGAGCAGTTCTTC. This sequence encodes CASSLAGLAGVNEQFF.

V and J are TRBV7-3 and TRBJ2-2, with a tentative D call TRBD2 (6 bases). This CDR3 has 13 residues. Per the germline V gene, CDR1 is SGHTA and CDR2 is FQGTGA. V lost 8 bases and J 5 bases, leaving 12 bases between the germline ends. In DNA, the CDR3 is TGTGCCAGCCGCGAAGGGAGGACCGGGGAGCTGTTTTTT. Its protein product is CASREGRTGELFF.

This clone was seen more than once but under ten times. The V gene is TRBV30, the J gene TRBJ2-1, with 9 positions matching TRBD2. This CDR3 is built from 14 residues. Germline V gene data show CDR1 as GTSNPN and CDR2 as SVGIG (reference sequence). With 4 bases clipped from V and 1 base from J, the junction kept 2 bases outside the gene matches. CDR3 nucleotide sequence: TGTGCCTGGAACCTAGCGGGGTCCTACAATGAGCAGTTCTTC. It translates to CAWNLAGSYNEQFF.

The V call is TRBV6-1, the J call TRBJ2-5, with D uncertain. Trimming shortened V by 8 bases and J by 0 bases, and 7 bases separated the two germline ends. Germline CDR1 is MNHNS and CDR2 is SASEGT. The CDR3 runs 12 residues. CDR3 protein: CASSGYQETQYF. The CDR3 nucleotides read TGTGCCAGCTCAGGATACCAAGAGACCCAGTACTTC.

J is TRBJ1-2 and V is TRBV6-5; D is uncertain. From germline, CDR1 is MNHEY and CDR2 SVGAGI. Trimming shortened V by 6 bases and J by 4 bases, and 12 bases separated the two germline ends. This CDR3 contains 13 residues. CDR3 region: CASRVLGGYGYTF. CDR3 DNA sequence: TGTGCCAGCAGGGTATTGGGAGGCTATGGCTACACCTTC.

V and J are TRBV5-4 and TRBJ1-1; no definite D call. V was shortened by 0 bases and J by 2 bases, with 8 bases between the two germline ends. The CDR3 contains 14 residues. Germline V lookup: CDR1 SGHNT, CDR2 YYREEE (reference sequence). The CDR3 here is CASSLARSNTEAFF. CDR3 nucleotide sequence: TGTGCCAGCAGCTTGGCTCGGTCCAACACTGAAGCTTTCTTT. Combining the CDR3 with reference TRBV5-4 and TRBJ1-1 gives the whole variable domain ETGVTQSPTHLIKTRGQQVTLRCSSQSGHNTVSWYQQALGQGPQFIFQYYREEENGRGNFPPRFSGLQFPNYSSELNVNALELDDSALYLCASSLARSNTEAFFGQGTRLTVV.

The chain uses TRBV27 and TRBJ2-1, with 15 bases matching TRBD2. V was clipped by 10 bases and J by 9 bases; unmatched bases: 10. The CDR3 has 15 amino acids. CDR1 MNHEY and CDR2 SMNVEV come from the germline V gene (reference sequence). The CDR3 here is CATRWTSGGAIEQFF. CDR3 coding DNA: TGTGCCACACGCTGGACTAGCGGGGGGGCGATTGAGCAGTTCTTC.

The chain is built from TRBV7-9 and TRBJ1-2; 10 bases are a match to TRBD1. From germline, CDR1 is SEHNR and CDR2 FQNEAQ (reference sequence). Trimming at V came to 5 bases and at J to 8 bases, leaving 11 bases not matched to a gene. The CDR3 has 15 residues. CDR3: CASSIGTGDPDGYTF. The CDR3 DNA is TGTGCCAGCAGCATTGGGACAGGGGATCCGGACGGCTACACCTTC.

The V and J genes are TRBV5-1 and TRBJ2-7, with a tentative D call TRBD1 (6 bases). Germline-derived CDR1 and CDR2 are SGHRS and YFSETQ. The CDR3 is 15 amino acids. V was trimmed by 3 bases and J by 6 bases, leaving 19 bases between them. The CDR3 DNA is TGCGCCAGCAGCTCGGGCGACAGGACCGAGATCGAGCAGTACTTC. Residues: CASSSGDRTEIEQYF.

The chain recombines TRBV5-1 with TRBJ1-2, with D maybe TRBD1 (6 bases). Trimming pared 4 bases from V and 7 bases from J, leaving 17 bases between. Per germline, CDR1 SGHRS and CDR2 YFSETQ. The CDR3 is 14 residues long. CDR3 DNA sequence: TGCGCCAGCAGCCTAAGGGGGGGGGCCGGTGGCTACACCTTC. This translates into CASSLRGGAGGYTF.

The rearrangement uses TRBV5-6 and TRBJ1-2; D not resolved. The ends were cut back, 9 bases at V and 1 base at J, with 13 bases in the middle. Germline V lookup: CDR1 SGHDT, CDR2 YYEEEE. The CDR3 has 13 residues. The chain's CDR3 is CATAPRGNYGYTF. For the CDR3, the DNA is TGTGCCACCGCCCCACGGGGTAACTATGGCTACACCTTC.

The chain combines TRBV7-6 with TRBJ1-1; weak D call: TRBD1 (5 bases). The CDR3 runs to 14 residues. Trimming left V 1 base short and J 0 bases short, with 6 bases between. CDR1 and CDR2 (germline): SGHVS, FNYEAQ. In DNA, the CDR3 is TGTGCCAGCAGCTTAGGCAGGGTGAACACTGAAGCTTTCTTT. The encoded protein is CASSLGRVNTEAFF.

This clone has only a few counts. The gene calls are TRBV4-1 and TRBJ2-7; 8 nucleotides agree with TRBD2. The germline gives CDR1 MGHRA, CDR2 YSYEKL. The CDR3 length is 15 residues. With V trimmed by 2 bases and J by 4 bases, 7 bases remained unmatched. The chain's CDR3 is CASSQISSGRYEQYF. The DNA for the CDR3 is TGCGCCAGCAGCCAAATTTCCAGCGGGAGATACGAGCAGTACTTC.

The CDR3 nucleotides are TGCGCCAGCAGCCTCGTTAGCGGGAGCTACGAGCAGTACTTC. Amino acids: CASSLVSGSYEQYF. The chain combines TRBV5-1 with TRBJ2-7, with TRBD2 identical over 9 bases. The CDR3 has 14 amino acids. CDR1 is SGHRS and CDR2 is YFSETQ in the germline V gene. V was clipped by 4 bases and J by 3 bases; unmatched bases: 5.

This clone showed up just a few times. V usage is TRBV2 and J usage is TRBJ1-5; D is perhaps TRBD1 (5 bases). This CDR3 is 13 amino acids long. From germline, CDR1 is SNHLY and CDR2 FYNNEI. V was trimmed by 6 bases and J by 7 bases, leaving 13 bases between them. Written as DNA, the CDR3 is TGTGCCAGCAGCCTAGGGGTACGACAGCCCCAGCATTTT. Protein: CASSLGVRQPQHF. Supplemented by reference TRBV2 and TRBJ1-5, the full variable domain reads EPEVTQTPSHQVTQMGQEVILRCVPISNHLYFYWYRQILGQKVEFLVSFYNNEISEKSEIFDDQFSVERPDGSNFTLKIRSTKLEDSAMYFCASSLGVRQPQHFGDGTRLSIL.

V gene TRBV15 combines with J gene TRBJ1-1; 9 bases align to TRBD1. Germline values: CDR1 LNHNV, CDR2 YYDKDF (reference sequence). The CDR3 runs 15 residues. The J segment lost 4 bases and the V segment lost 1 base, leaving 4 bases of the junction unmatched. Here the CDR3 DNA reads TGTGCCACCAGCAGAGGGGACAGGGCGATCACTGAAGCTTTCTTT. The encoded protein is CATSRGDRAITEAFF.

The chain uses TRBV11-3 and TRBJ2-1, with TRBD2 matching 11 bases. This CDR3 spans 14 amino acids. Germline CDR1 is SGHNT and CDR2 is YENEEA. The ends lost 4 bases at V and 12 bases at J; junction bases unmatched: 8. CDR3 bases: TGTGCCAGCAGCTCGACTAGCGGGAAGGGGGGGCAGTTCTTC. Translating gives CASSSTSGKGGQFF.

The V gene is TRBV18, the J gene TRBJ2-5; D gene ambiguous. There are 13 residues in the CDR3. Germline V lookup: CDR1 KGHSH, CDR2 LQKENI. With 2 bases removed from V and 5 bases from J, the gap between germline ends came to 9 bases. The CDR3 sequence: CASSPSPKETQYF. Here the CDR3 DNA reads TGTGCCAGCTCACCAAGCCCGAAGGAGACCCAGTACTTC.

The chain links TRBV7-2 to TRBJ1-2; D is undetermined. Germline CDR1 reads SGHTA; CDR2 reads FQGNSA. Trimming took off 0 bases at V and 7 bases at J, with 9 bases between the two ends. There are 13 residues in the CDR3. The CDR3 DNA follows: TGTGCCAGCAGCTTAGCGAGTCGGGGTGGCTACACCTTC. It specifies CASSLASRGGYTF.

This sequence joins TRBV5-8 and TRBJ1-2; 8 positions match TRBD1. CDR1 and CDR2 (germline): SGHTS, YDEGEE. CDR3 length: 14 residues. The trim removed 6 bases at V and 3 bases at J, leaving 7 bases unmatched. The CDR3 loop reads CASTDRGMDYGYTF. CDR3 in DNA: TGTGCCAGCACCGACAGGGGTATGGACTATGGCTACACCTTC.

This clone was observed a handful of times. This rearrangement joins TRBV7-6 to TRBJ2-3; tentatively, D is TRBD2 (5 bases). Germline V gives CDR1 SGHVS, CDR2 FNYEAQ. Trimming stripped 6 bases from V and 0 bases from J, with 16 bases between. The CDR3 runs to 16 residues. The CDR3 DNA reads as TGTGCCAGCAGTCCAGGTAGCGCCACTAGCACAGATACGCAGTATTTT. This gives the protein CASSPGSATSTDTQYF.

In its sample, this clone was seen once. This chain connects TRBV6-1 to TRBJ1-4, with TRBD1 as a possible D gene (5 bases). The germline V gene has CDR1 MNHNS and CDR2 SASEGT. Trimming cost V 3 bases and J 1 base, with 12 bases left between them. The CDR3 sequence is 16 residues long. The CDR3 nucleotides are TGTGCCAGCAGTGACCAGGGTATTGGAACTAATGAAAAACTGTTTTTT. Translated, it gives CASSDQGIGTNEKLFF.

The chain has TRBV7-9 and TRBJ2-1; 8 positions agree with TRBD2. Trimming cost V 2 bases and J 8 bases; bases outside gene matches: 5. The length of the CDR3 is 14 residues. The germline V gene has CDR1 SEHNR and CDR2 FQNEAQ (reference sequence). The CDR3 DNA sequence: TGTGCCAGCAGCTTAACGGGAGGGCGGGATGAGCAGTTCTTC. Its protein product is CASSLTGGRDEQFF.

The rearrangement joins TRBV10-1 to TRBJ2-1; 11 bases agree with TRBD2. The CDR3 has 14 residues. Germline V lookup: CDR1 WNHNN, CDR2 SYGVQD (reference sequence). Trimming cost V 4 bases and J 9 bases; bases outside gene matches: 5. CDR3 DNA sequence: TGCGCCAGCAGTGTTGAGACTAGCGGGATTGAGCAGTTCTTC. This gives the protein CASSVETSGIEQFF.

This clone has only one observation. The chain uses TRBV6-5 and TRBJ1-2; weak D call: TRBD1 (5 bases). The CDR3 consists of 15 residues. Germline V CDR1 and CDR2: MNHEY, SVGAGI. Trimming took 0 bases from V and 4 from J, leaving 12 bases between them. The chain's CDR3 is CASSYSFQGPYGYTF. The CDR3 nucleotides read TGTGCCAGCAGTTACTCGTTTCAGGGTCCCTATGGCTACACCTTC.

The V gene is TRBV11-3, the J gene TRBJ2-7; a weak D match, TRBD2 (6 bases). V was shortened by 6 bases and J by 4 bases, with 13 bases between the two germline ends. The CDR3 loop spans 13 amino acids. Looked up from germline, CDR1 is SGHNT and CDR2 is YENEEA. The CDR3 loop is CASRASELYEQYF. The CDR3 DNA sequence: TGTGCCAGCAGGGCTAGCGAGCTTTACGAGCAGTACTTC. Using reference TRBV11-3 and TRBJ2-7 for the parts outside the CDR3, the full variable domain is EAGVVQSPRYKIIEKKQPVAFWCNPISGHNTLYWYLQNLGQGPELLIRYENEEAVDDSQLPKDRFSAERLKGVDSTLKIQPAELGDSAVYLCASRASELYEQYFGPGTRLTVT.

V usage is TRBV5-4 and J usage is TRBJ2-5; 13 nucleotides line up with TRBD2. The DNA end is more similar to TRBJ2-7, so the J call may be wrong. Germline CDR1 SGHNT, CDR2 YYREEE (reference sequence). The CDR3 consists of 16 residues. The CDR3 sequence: CASSLGGTSGIHEQYF. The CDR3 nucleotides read TGTGCCAGCAGCTTGGGAGGGACTAGCGGGATCCACGAGCAGTACTTC.